The sequence of this T cell receptor beta chain was determined in a study of Ad26.COV2.S vaccination and SARS-CoV-2 variants. As for the study in general: Of the COV1001 trial arms, the Ad26.COV2.S arm included the donor.

This clone was picked up one time. What it binds is unknown. Treatment noted: approximately 18 received Ad26.COV2.S at low or high dose, single or two shots; 5 received placebo; per-sample allocation not given. Day 63 after the first injection of vaccine or placebo was the sampling time. Study conclusions and caveats: Spike-specific TCR breadth was greater in vaccine than placebo recipients. Vaccinated and placebo-treated recipients had similar non-spike TCR breadth. Responses of T cells in total may have been underestimated by the TCR breadth and depth analyses.

Between the trimmed V and J ends, which lost 5 bases and 3 bases, there was a span of 17 bases. Per germline, CDR1 MDHEN and CDR2 SYDVKM. The CDR3 length is 16 residues. Sequenced by immunoSEQ multiplex PCR; TCRdb stores in-frame clones only, minus some. The table records 440,000 or so clones, about 92% of them present only once. Sequences were derived from peripheral blood, sampled in a trial of Ad26.COV2.S vaccine versus placebo. This sequence was found in a person between 18 and 60 years old who received the Ad26.COV2.S COVID-19 vaccine or a placebo. This sequence joins TRBV28 and TRBJ2-1, with unresolved D. CDR3 sequence reads: CASSLPQLDFYNEQFF. The CDR3 DNA reads as TGTGCCAGCAGTCTCCCTCAGCTGGATTTCTACAATGAGCAGTTCTTC.